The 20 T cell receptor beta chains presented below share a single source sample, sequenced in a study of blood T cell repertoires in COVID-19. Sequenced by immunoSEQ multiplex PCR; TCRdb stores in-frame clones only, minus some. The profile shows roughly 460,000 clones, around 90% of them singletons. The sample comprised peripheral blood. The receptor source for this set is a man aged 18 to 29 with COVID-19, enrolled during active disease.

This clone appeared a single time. The CDR3, as DNA: TGTGCCAGCAGCTCGTTAGCGGGCGCGTGCTACGAGCAGTACTTC. It yields the protein CASSSLAGACYEQYF. This chain joins TRBV5-4 and TRBJ2-7; 7 bases line up with TRBD2. In germline, CDR1 is SGHNT, CDR2 YYREEE (reference sequence). This CDR3 has 15 residues. V shed 3 bases and J 3 bases; nucleotides not matched to a gene: 9.

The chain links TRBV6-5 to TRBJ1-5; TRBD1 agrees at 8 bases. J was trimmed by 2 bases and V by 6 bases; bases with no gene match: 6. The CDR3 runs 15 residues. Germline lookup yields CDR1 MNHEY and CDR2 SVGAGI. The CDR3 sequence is CASRPQGGGNQPQHF. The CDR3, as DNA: TGTGCCAGCAGACCACAGGGGGGAGGCAATCAGCCCCAGCATTTT.

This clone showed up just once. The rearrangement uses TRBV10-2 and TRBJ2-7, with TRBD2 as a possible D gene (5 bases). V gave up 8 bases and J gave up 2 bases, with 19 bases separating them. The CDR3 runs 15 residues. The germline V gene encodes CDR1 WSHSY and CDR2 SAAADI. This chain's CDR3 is CASEETNRLTYEQYF. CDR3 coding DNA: TGCGCCAGCGAAGAGACTAACCGGTTGACCTACGAGCAGTACTTC.

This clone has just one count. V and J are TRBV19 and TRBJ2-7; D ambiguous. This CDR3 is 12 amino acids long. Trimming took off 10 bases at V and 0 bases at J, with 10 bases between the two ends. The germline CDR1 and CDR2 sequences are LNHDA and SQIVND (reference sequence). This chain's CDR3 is CATTHGSYEQYF. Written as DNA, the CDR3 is TGTGCCACTACCCACGGCTCCTACGAGCAGTACTTC.

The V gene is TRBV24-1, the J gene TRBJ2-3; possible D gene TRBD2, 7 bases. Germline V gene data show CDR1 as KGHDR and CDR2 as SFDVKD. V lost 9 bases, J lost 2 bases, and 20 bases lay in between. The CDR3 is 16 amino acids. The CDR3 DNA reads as TGTGCCACCTCAGGGAGTGCGGGGGACAACACAGATACGCAGTATTTT. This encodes CATSGSAGDNTDTQYF.

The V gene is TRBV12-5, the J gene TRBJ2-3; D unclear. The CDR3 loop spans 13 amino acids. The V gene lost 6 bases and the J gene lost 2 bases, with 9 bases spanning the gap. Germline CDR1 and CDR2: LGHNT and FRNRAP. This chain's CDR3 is CASGSLYTDTQYF. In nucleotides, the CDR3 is TGTGCTAGTGGGAGCCTATACACAGATACGCAGTATTTT.

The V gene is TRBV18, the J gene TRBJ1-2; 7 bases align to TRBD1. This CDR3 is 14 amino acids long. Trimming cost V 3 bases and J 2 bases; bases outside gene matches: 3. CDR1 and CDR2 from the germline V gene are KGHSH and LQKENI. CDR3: CASSPTGVNYGYTF. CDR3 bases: TGTGCCAGCTCACCTACAGGGGTGAACTATGGCTACACCTTC.

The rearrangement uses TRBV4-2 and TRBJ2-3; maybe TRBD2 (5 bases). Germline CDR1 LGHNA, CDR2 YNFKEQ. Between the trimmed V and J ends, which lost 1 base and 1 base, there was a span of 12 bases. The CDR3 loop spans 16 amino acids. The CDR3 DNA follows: TGTGCCAGCAGCCAAGCTAGCCCTGGGGGCACAGATACGCAGTATTTT. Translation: CASSQASPGGTDTQYF.

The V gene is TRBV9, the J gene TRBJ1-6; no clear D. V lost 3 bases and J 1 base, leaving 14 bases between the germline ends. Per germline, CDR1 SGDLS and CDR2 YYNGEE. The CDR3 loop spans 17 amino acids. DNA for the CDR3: TGTGCCAGCAGCGACGATGGAGGAGGATCCTATAATTCACCCCTCCACTTT. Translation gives CASSDDGGGSYNSPLHF.

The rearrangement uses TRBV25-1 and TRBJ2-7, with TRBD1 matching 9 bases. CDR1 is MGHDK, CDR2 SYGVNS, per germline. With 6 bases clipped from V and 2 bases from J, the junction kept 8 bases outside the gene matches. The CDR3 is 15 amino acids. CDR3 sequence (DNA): TGTGCCAGCAGCTACCCGGGACAGGGCCCCTACGAGCAGTACTTC. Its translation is CASSYPGQGPYEQYF.

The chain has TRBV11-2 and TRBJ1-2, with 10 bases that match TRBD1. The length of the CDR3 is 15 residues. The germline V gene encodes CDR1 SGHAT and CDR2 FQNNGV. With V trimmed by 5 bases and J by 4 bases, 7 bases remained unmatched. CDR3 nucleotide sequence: TGTGCCAGCAGCCAAGGACAGGGGGACGTCTATGGCTACACCTTC. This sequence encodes CASSQGQGDVYGYTF.

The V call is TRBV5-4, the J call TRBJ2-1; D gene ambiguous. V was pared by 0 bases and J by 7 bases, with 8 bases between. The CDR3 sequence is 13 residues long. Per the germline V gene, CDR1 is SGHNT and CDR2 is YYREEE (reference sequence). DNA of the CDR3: TGTGCCAGCAGCTTGGCATCTAGGAATGAGCAGTTCTTC. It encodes CASSLASRNEQFF.

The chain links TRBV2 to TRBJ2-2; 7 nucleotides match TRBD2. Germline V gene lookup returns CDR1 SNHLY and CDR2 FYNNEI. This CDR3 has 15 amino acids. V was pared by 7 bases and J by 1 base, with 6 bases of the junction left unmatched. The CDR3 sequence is CASMGSSGNTGELFF. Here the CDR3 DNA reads TGTGCCAGCATGGGGTCTAGCGGGAACACCGGGGAGCTGTTTTTT.

The CDR3 coding sequence is TGTGCCAGCAGCGAATCCGGGACAGGGGAGGTCTACGAGCAGTACTTC. Residues: CASSESGTGEVYEQYF. The chain recombines TRBV5-6 with TRBJ2-7; 10 bases fit TRBD1. Germline V lookup: CDR1 SGHDT, CDR2 YYEEEE. Unmatched junction bases numbered 10, after V lost 4 bases and J lost 3 bases. This CDR3 contains 16 residues. Using reference TRBV5-6 and TRBJ2-7 for the parts outside the CDR3, the full variable domain is DAGVTQSPTHLIKTRGQQVTLRCSPKSGHDTVSWYQQALGQGPQFIFQYYEEEERQRGNFPDRFSGHQFPNYSSELNVNALLLGDSALYLCASSESGTGEVYEQYFGPGTRLTVT.

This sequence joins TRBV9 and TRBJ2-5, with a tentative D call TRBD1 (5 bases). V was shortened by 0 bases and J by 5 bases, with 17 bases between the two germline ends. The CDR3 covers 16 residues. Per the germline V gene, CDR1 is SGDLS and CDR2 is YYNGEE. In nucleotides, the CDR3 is TGTGCCAGCAGCGTAGAGGGTACCAGGGCGAGGGAGACCCAGTACTTC. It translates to CASSVEGTRARETQYF.

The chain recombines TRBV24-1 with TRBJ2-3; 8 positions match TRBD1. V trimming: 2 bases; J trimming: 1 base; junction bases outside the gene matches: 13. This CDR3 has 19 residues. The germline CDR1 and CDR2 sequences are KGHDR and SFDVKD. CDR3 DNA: TGTGCCACCAGTGATTCCCTGCCTCAGGGGGCCGGGGGCACAGATACGCAGTATTTT. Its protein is CATSDSLPQGAGGTDTQYF.

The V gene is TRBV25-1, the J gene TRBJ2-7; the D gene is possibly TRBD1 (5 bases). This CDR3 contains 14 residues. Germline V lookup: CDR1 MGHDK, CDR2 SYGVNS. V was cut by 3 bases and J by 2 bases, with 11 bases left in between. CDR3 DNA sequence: TGTGCCAGCAGTGAGCCCGGACATACCTACGAGCAGTACTTC. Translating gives CASSEPGHTYEQYF.

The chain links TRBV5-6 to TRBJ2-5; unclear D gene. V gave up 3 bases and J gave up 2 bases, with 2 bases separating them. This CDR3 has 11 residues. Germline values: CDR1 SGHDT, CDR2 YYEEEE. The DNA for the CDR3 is TGTGCCAGCAGCTCTCAAGAGACCCAGTACTTC. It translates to CASSSQETQYF.

The CDR3 is CASSPRSQGHQETQYF. In nucleotides, the CDR3 is TGTGCCAGCAGCCCCCGGTCCCAGGGGCATCAAGAGACCCAGTACTTC. The genes are TRBV13 and TRBJ2-5; tentative D call: TRBD1 (6 bases). Germline V lookup: CDR1 PRHDT, CDR2 FYEKMQ (reference sequence). V was clipped by 5 bases and J by 2 bases, with 18 bases between them. This CDR3 has 16 residues.

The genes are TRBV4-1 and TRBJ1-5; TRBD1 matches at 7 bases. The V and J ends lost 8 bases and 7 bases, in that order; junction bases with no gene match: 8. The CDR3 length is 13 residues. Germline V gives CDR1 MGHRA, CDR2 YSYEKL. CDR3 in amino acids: CASRQGAGQPQHF. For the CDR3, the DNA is TGCGCCAGCCGACAGGGTGCGGGACAGCCCCAGCATTTT.